A single sample is the source of the 12 T cell receptor beta chains below, sequenced in a study of T cells in Graves' hyperthyroidism and ophthalmopathy. Amplified TCR beta CDR3 regions derived from RNA transcripts. With the HTBI primer set, the TCR CDR3 went through a first round of RT-PCR. TCRdb re-analysed the multiplex PCR reads in MiXCR, keeping a single row per CDR3 protein. In the table there are over 500,000 distinct CDR3 sequences, around 13% of which are singletons. Source material: blood. These receptors came from a woman in her forties with Graves' hyperthyroidism.

V usage is TRBV6-2 or TRBV6-3 and J usage is TRBJ2-2; TRBD2 matches 9 bases. The J segment lost 10 bases and the V segment lost 2 bases, leaving 8 bases of the junction unmatched. In germline, CDR1 is MNHEY, CDR2 SVGEGT. CDR3 length equals 15 residues. CDR3 sequence reads: CASSYGLAGMVELFF. As DNA, the CDR3 is TGTGCCAGCAGTTACGGGCTAGCGGGAATGGTGGAGCTGTTTTTT.

This clonotype showed up many times. V gene TRBV18 combines with J gene TRBJ2-5; 9 bases line up with TRBD2. CDR3 length: 14 residues. The germline gives CDR1 KGHSH, CDR2 LQKENI. The V and J ends lost 4 bases and 4 bases, in that order; junction bases with no gene match: 4. CDR3 amino acids: CASSQRGASETQYF. CDR3 in DNA: TGTGCCAGCTCACAGCGGGGGGCGTCAGAGACCCAGTACTTC.

This clonotype was seen repeatedly, ten times or more. The J gene is TRBJ2-5, the V gene TRBV30; 8 bases align to TRBD1. The germline V gene has CDR1 GTSNPN and CDR2 SVGIG (reference sequence). Trimming took 3 bases from V and 5 from J; bases not matched to a gene: 5. The CDR3 has 13 residues. In DNA, the CDR3 is TGTGCCTGGAGCCCAGGGGGCCCTGAGACCCAGTACTTC. Amino acids: CAWSPGGPETQYF.

The chain uses TRBV18 and TRBJ2-4, with D tentatively TRBD1 (5 bases). The CDR3 spans 17 residues. The germline V gene has CDR1 KGHSH and CDR2 LQKENI. The V and J ends lost 0 bases and 0 bases respectively, with 12 bases between them. The CDR3 here is CASSPPTEYIAKNIQYF. CDR3 nucleotide sequence: TGTGCCAGCTCACCACCGACAGAATATATAGCCAAAAACATTCAGTACTTC.

To note about this clonotype: One base away lies a much larger clone, so this may be a sequencing read error. V is TRBV5-1 and J is TRBJ2-5; TRBD1 might be the D (6 bases). V dropped 0 bases and J dropped 10 bases, with 13 bases sitting between them. This CDR3 spans 13 amino acids. Germline V lookup: CDR1 SGHRS, CDR2 YFSETQ. In DNA form, the CDR3 reads TGCGCCAGCAGCTTGGCTACGGACAGCGGCCAGTACTTC. It yields the protein CASSLATDSGQYF.

At least ten counts were recorded for this clonotype. The genes are TRBV6-1 and TRBJ1-5, with no clear D. The CDR3 totals 12 residues. Germline CDR1 reads MNHNS; CDR2 reads SASEGT. The V end was cut by 3 bases, the J end by 7 bases, with 7 bases between. The CDR3 here is CASSDPLQPQHF. In nucleotides, the CDR3 is TGTGCCAGCAGTGACCCCTTACAGCCCCAGCATTTT.

This clonotype was picked up many times. The chain recombines TRBV7-2 with TRBJ2-7, with D tentatively TRBD1 (5 bases). Germline V gene sequence: CDR1 SGHTA, CDR2 FQGNSA. Trimming removed 3 bases at V and 0 bases at J, with 12 bases between. This CDR3 spans 15 amino acids. The CDR3, as DNA: TGTGCCAGCAGCTTGACAGCTGACCTCTCCTACGAGCAGTACTTC. It encodes CASSLTADLSYEQYF. Combining the CDR3 with reference TRBV7-2 and TRBJ2-7 gives the whole variable domain GAGVSQSPSNKVTEKGKDVELRCDPISGHTALYWYRQSLGQGLEFLIYFQGNSAPDKSGLPSDRFSAERTGGSVSTLTIQRTQQEDSAVYLCASSLTADLSYEQYFGPGTRLTVT.

This clonotype was seen a handful of times. The chain links TRBV5-1 to TRBJ1-2, with 7 bases matching TRBD1. The CDR3 runs 15 residues. The V gene's germline CDR1 is SGHRS and CDR2 YFSETQ. Losses at the gene ends were 4 bases for V and 6 bases for J; bases not matched to a gene: 12. The CDR3 spells CASSLQGLALDGYTF. The CDR3 bases are TGCGCCAGCAGCCTACAGGGGTTAGCGTTGGATGGCTACACCTTC.

The chain has TRBV20-1 and TRBJ1-1; D is unclear. With 4 bases removed from V and 0 bases from J, the gap between germline ends came to 9 bases. The germline V gene encodes CDR1 DFQATT and CDR2 SNEGSKA (reference sequence). The CDR3 runs 13 residues. DNA for the CDR3: TGCAGTGCTACGGACGGAATGAACACTGAAGCTTTCTTT. Translation gives CSATDGMNTEAFF.

The chain recombines TRBV5-1 with TRBJ1-5; D is unresolved. CDR1 and CDR2 (germline): SGHRS, YFSETQ. V was trimmed by 0 bases and J by 13 bases, leaving 11 bases between them. CDR3 length: 12 residues. CDR3 protein: CASSLGVDTQHF. The CDR3 coding sequence is TGCGCCAGCAGCTTGGGTGTAGATACGCAGCATTTT.

This clonotype has just a few counts. The chain is built from TRBV9 and TRBJ2-5, with TRBD1 as a possible D gene (7 bases). V shed 2 bases and J shed 5 bases, with 19 bases lying between them. The CDR3 length is 16 residues. Germline CDR1 and CDR2: SGDLS and YYNGEE. The CDR3 spells CASSVYGGGGGETQYF. The CDR3 coding sequence is TGTGCCAGCAGCGTCTACGGAGGGGGCGGAGGGGAGACCCAGTACTTC.

This clonotype was detected ten times or more. The chain couples TRBV20-1 to TRBJ2-1; no firm D call. Germline V lookup: CDR1 DFQATT, CDR2 SNEGSKA (reference sequence). Trimming cost V 5 bases and J 8 bases, with 19 bases left between them. This CDR3 has 14 amino acids. The CDR3 DNA reads as TGCAGTGCTCCGATGAGGAACCGGTGGGATGAGCAGTTCTTC. Translation gives CSAPMRNRWDEQFF.